This T cell receptor (beta chain) was observed in a study of blood T cell repertoires in COVID-19. The CDR3 extends over 15 amino acids. V was cut by 0 bases and J by 8 bases, with 13 bases left in between. Looked up from germline, CDR1 is SGHAT and CDR2 is FQNNGV. This clone is judged medium-sized (0.01 to 0.1%). Original processing notes: It was from reference gene primer amplification that nucleated cell counts were estimated. Sequenced by immunoSEQ multiplex PCR; TCRdb stores in-frame clones only, minus some. That table furnishes V, J and clone size, whereas the DNA furnished D and trimming. The table has tens of thousands of clones, roughly 70% seen once.

This receptor was obtained from a man in his 70s with COVID-19, enrolled during active disease. The chain couples TRBV11-2 to TRBJ1-4; D is possibly TRBD1 (5 bases). The sequenced material came from peripheral blood. CDR3 region: CASSLEAGGDEKLFF. Written as DNA, the CDR3 is TGTGCCAGCAGCTTAGAGGCCGGCGGGGACGAAAAACTGTTTTTT.